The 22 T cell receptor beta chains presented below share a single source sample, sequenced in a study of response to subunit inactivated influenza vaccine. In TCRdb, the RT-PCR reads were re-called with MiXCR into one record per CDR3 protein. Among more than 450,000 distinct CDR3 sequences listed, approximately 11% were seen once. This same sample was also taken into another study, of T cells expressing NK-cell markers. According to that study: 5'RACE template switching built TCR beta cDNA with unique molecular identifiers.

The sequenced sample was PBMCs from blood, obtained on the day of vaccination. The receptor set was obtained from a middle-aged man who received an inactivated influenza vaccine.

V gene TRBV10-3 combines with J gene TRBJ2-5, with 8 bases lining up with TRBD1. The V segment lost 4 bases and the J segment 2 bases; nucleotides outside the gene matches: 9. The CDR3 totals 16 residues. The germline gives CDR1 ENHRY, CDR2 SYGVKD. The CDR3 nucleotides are TGTGCCATCAGTGTAGGACAGGGAAGGGGGCAAGAGACCCAGTACTTC. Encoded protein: CAISVGQGRGQETQYF.

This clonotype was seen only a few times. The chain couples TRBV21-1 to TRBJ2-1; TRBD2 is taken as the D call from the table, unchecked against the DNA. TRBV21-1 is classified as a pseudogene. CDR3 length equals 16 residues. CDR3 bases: TGTGCCAGCAGCAAAGATCTAGCGGAGCCGGTCAATGAGCAGTTCTTC. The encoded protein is CASSKDLAEPVNEQFF.

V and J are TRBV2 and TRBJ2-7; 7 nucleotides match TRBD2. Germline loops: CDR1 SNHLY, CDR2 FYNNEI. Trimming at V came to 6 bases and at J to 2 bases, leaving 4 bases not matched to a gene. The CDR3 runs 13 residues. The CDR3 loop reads CASRGTTAYEQYF. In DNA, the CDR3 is TGTGCCAGCAGAGGGACTACCGCCTACGAGCAGTACTTC.

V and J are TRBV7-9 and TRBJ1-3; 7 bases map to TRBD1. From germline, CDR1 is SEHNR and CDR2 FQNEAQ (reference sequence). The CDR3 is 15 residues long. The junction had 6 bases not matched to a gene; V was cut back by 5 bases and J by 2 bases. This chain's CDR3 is CASSTGVSAGNTIYF. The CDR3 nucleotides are TGTGCCAGCAGCACAGGGGTCTCGGCTGGAAACACCATATATTTT.

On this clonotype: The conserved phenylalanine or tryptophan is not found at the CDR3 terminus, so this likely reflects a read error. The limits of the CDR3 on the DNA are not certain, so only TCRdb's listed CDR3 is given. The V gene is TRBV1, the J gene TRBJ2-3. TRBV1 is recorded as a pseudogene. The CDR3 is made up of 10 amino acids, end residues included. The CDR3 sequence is CTSSQAWIPL.

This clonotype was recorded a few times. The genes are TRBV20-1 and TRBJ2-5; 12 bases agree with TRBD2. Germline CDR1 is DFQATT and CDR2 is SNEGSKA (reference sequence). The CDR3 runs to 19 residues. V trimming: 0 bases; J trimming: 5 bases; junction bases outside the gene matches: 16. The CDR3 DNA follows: TGCAGTGCTAGAGATCGAAGACTAGCGGGAGAACCAAAGGGGGAGACCCAGTACTTC. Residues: CSARDRRLAGEPKGETQYF.

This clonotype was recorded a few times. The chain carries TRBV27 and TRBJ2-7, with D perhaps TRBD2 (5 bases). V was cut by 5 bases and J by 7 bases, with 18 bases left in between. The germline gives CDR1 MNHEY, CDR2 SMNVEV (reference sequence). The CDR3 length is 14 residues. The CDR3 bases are TGTGCCAGCAGTCTCTCTCCCGGGAAACTAGAGCAGTACTTC. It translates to CASSLSPGKLEQYF.

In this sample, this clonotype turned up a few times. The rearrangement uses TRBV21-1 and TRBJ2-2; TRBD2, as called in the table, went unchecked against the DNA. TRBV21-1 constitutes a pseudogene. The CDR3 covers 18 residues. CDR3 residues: CASSLRAGGPDDTGELFF. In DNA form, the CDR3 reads TGTGCCAGCAGCCTAAGAGCGGGAGGGCCAGACGACACCGGGGAGCTGTTTTTT.

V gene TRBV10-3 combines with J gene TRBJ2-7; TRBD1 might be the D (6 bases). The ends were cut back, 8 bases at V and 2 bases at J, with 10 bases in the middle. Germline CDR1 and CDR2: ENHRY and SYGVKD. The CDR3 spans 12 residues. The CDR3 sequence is CAISGQTYEQYF. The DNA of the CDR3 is TGTGCCATCTCCGGACAGACCTACGAGCAGTACTTC.

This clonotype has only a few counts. The CDR3 coding sequence is TGCAGCGTTGTAGGGGGGGTCGTACCTGAAGCTTTCTTT. Protein: CSVVGGVVPEAFF. The chain links TRBV29-1 to TRBJ1-1, with a tentative D call TRBD1 (6 bases). The germline V gene encodes CDR1 SQVTM and CDR2 ANQGSEA. The CDR3 extends over 13 amino acids. V lost 4 bases and J lost 6, with 15 bases in between.

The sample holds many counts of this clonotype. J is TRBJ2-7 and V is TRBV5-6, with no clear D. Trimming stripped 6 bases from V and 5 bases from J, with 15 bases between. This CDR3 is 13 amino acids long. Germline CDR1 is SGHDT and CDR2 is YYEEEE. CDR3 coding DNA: TGTGCCAGCACCGTAGGATGGTTCGACGAGCAGTACTTC. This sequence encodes CASTVGWFDEQYF.

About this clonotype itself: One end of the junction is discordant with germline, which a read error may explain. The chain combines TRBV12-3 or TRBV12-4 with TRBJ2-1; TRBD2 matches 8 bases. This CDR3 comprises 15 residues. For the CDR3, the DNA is TGTGCCTGCAGTTTCGGACTAGCCGGAGTGGATGAGCAGTTCTTC. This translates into CACSFGLAGVDEQFF.

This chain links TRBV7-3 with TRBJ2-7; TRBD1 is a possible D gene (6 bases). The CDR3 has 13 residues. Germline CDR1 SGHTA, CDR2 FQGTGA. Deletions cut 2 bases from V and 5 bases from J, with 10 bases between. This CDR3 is CASSLDRTNEQYF. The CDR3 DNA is TGTGCCAGCAGCTTAGACAGGACCAACGAGCAGTACTTC.

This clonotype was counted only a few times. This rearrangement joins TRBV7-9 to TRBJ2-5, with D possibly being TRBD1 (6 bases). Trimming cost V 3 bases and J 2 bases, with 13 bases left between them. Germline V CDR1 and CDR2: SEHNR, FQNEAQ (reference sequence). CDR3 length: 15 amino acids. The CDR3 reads CASSFYGTPQETQYF. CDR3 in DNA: TGTGCCAGCAGCTTTTACGGGACACCGCAAGAGACCCAGTACTTC.

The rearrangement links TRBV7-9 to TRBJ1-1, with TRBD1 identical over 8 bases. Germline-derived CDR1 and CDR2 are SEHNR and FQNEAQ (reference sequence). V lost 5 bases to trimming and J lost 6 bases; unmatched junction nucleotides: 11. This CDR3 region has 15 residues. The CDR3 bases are TGTGCCAGCAGCCACGGACAGGGATCTAACGCTGAAGCTTTCTTT. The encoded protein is CASSHGQGSNAEAFF.

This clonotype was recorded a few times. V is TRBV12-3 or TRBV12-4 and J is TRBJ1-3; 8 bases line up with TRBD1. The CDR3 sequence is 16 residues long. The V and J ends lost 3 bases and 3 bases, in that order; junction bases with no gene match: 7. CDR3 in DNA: TGTGCCAGCAGTTTGGGACAGGCCACCTTTGGAAACACCATATATTTT. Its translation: CASSLGQATFGNTIYF.

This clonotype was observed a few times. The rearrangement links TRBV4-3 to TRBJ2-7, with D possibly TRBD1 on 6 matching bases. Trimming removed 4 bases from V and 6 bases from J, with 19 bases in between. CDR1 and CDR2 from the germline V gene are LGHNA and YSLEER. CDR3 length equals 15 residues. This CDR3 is CASSRGTKQTTEQYF. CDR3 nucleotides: TGCGCCAGCAGCCGGGGGACAAAACAAACTACCGAGCAGTACTTC.

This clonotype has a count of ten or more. The CDR3 reads CASSIDRVNEQFF. For the CDR3, the DNA is TGTGCCAGTAGTATAGACAGGGTGAATGAGCAGTTCTTC. The chain recombines TRBV19 with TRBJ2-1; D possibly corresponds to TRBD1 (5 bases). The CDR3 is 13 residues long. CDR1 is LNHDA and CDR2 is SQIVND in the germline V gene (reference sequence). V lost 0 bases and J lost 7, with 7 bases in between.

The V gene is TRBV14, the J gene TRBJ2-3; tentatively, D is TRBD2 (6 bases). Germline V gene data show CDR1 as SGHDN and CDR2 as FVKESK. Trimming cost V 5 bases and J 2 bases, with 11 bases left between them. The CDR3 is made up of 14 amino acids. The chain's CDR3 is CASSVEGNTDTQYF. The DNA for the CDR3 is TGTGCCAGCAGCGTGGAGGGAAACACAGATACGCAGTATTTT. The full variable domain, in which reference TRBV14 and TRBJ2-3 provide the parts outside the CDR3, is EAGVTQFPSHSVIEKGQTVTLRCDPISGHDNLYWYRRVMGKEIKFLLHFVKESKQDESGMPNNRFLAERTGGTYSTLKVQPAELEDSGVYFCASSVEGNTDTQYFGPGTRLTVL.

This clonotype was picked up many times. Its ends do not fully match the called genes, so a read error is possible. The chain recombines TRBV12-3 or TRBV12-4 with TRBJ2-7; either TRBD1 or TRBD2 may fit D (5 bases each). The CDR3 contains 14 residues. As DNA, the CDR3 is TGCGCCAGCAGCTTGAGGGGTTTGTCATACGAGCAGTACTTC. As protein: CASSLRGLSYEQYF.

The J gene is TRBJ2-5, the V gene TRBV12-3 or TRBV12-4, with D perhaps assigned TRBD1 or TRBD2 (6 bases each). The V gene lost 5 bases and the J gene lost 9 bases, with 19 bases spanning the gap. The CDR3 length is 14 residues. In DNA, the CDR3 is TGTGCCAGCAGTCCCAAGGGGGGTTGGTCGGCCCAGTACTTC. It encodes CASSPKGGWSAQYF.

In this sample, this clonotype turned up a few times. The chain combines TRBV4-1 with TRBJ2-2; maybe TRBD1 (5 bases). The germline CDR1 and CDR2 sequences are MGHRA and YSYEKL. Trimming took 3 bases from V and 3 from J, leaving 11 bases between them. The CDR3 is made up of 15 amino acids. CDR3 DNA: TGCGCCAGCAGCCAGGGTACAGGCTACACCGGGGAGCTGTTTTTT. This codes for CASSQGTGYTGELFF.